One sample yielded the 18 T cell receptor beta chains listed below, sequenced in a study of T cell repertoires in ileal Crohn's disease. Method: immunoSEQ multiplex PCR; TCRdb's copy keeps in-frame clones and lacks some. Altogether roughly 13,000 clones are present, around two thirds being singletons, with the ten largest covering 5% to 7%. The sequencing sample was made of ileal tissue. These receptors were taken from an adult with Crohn's disease.

The rearrangement uses TRBV10-2 and TRBJ2-5, with 7 nucleotides matching TRBD2. After removal of 6 bases from V and 7 bases from J, the junction contained 14 bases not matched to a gene. The CDR3 spans 15 residues. CDR1 WSHSY and CDR2 SAAADI come from the germline V gene. The CDR3 nucleotides read TGCGCCAGCAGCCTCGCTCGAGGACTAGGCGGGACCCAGTACTTC. Its protein is CASSLARGLGGTQYF.

The CDR3 sequence is CASSKENPHNQPQHF. DNA for the CDR3: TGCGCCAGCAGCAAAGAGAATCCTCACAATCAGCCCCAGCATTTT. The rearrangement links TRBV5-1 to TRBJ1-5; D not certain. V lost 4 bases to trimming and J lost 3 bases, with 14 bases between them. The CDR3 consists of 15 residues. Germline V CDR1 and CDR2: SGHRS, YFSETQ.

Sample share makes this clone medium-sized (0.01 to 0.1%). The chain is built from TRBV10-1 and TRBJ1-6; TRBD1 agrees at 9 bases. V lost 8 bases and J lost 4; bases outside the gene matches: 0. Germline values: CDR1 WNHNN, CDR2 SYGVQD (reference sequence). The CDR3 length is 13 residues. Here the CDR3 DNA reads TGCGCCAGCGGACAGGGGTATAATTCACCCCTCCACTTT. Translation: CASGQGYNSPLHF.

This sequence joins TRBV15 and TRBJ2-2; a possible D gene is TRBD1 (6 bases). The CDR3 is 16 amino acids. Germline V lookup: CDR1 LNHNV, CDR2 YYDKDF (reference sequence). V was cut by 5 bases and J by 0 bases, with 13 bases left in between. The CDR3 nucleotides read TGTGCCACCAGCTTGACAGGCAATTCGAACACCGGGGAGCTGTTTTTT. This sequence encodes CATSLTGNSNTGELFF.

This clone was observed a single time. J is TRBJ2-2 and V is TRBV5-1; tentative D call: TRBD1 (6 bases). In germline, CDR1 is SGHRS, CDR2 YFSETQ. Trimming cost V 5 bases and J 0 bases, with 11 bases left between them. CDR3 length: 15 residues. The CDR3 DNA reads as TGCGCCAGCAGGGCCGGGACATCGAACACCGGGGAGCTGTTTTTT. Translated: CASRAGTSNTGELFF.

V and J are TRBV21-1 and TRBJ2-2. TRBV21-1 is reported as a pseudogene. This CDR3 has 14 residues. The DNA of the CDR3 is TGTGCCAGCAGCAAAAAAGGATGGGGCGGGGAGCTGTTTTTT. It translates to CASSKKGWGGELFF.

The rearrangement uses TRBV5-1 and TRBJ2-3, with D tentatively TRBD2 (5 bases). V dropped 0 bases and J dropped 4 bases, with 9 bases sitting between them. The CDR3 covers 14 residues. Germline CDR1 SGHRS, CDR2 YFSETQ. CDR3 nucleotides: TGCGCCAGCAGCTTGGCGGCGGGCCCAGATACGCAGTATTTT. Residues: CASSLAAGPDTQYF.

J is TRBJ1-1 and V is TRBV7-3, with D perhaps matching TRBD1 (6 bases). The CDR3 totals 13 residues. With 6 bases removed from V and 0 bases from J, the gap between germline ends came to 8 bases. Germline lookup yields CDR1 SGHTA and CDR2 FQGTGA. This CDR3 reads CASRRGVNTEAFF. DNA of the CDR3: TGTGCCAGCAGGAGGGGGGTGAACACTGAAGCTTTCTTT.

The J gene is TRBJ1-1, the V gene TRBV4-1; D is perhaps TRBD1 (6 bases). Germline loops: CDR1 MGHRA, CDR2 YSYEKL. V dropped 7 bases and J dropped 6 bases, with 24 bases sitting between them. The CDR3 is 16 amino acids. CDR3 nucleotide sequence: TGCGCCAGCACCTACTCGGACAGCCCCCTTGGGGCTGAAGCTTTCTTT. Its translation: CASTYSDSPLGAEAFF.

The CDR3 protein is CASSLDTEQYF. The CDR3 bases are TGTGCCAGCAGCCTTGACACTGAGCAGTACTTC. The chain recombines TRBV7-2 with TRBJ2-7, with no clear D. CDR3 length: 11 amino acids. Germline CDR1 is SGHTA and CDR2 is FQGNSA. Trimming cost V 5 bases and J 7 bases, with 9 bases left between them.

This clone was seen only once. This chain connects TRBV6-5 to TRBJ1-6, with unresolved D. The germline V and J ends were trimmed by 1 base and 10 bases, with 2 bases remaining between them. This CDR3 comprises 11 residues. Per germline, CDR1 MNHEY and CDR2 SVGAGI. The CDR3 nucleotides are TGTGCCAGCAGTTACTTGTCACCCCTCCACTTT. It is translated as CASSYLSPLHF.

V and J are TRBV7-9 and TRBJ2-5; no definite D call. CDR3 size: 11 residues. Trimming took off 5 bases at V and 9 bases at J, with 10 bases between the two ends. The germline CDR1 and CDR2 sequences are SEHNR and FQNEAQ (reference sequence). CDR3 amino acids: CASSLYSAQYF. CDR3 nucleotide sequence: TGTGCCAGCAGCCTTTATAGTGCCCAGTACTTC.

This chain connects TRBV5-1 to TRBJ1-1; 7 nucleotides match TRBD1. This CDR3 is built from 15 residues. V lost 2 bases and J lost 1; bases outside the gene matches: 5. CDR1 and CDR2 from the germline V gene are SGHRS and YFSETQ. The DNA of the CDR3 is TGCGCCAGCAGCTTACTGACAGGGACGAACACTGAAGCTTTCTTT. Its translation: CASSLLTGTNTEAFF. Together with reference TRBV5-1 and TRBJ1-1, the CDR3 gives the full variable domain: KAGVTQTPRYLIKTRGQQVTLSCSPISGHRSVSWYQQTPGQGLQFLFEYFSETQRNKGNFPGRFSGRQFSNSRSEMNVSTLELGDSALYLCASSLLTGTNTEAFFGQGTRLTVV.

A word on this clone: The same CDR3 arises from other DNA sequences in this sample as well. The rearrangement uses TRBV2 and TRBJ2-1; 11 nucleotides agree with TRBD1. The ends lost 6 bases at V and 7 bases at J; junction bases unmatched: 8. The CDR3 is made up of 15 amino acids. CDR1 is SNHLY and CDR2 is FYNNEI in the germline V gene. The CDR3 coding sequence is TGTGCCAGCAGCGTCGGACAGGGGGCGCGGAATGAGCAGTTCTTC. As protein: CASSVGQGARNEQFF.

This clone showed up just once. The chain employs TRBV5-1 and TRBJ2-7; tentative D call: TRBD1 (7 bases). CDR3 length equals 13 residues. Between the trimmed V and J ends, which lost 4 bases and 4 bases, there was a span of 12 bases. CDR1 is SGHRS, CDR2 YFSETQ, per germline. CDR3 nucleotide sequence: TGCGCCAGCAGCCCCCAGGGGGGTTACGAGCAGTACTTC. Amino acids: CASSPQGGYEQYF. The full variable domain, completed using reference TRBV5-1 and TRBJ2-7, is KAGVTQTPRYLIKTRGQQVTLSCSPISGHRSVSWYQQTPGQGLQFLFEYFSETQRNKGNFPGRFSGRQFSNSRSEMNVSTLELGDSALYLCASSPQGGYEQYFGPGTRLTVT.

CDR3 coding DNA: TGTGCCAGCAGCCAACGCAGGGCGGTTCAGCCCCAGCATTTT. Encoded protein: CASSQRRAVQPQHF. V is TRBV16 and J is TRBJ1-5; a possible D gene is TRBD1 (5 bases). With 2 bases removed from V and 6 bases from J, the gap between germline ends came to 11 bases. This CDR3 spans 14 amino acids. Germline assignment: CDR1 KGHSY and CDR2 FQNENV. Supplemented by reference TRBV16 and TRBJ1-5, the full variable domain reads GEEVAQTPKHLVRGEGQKAKLYCAPIKGHSYVFWYQQVLKNEFKFLISFQNENVFDETGMPKERFSAKCLPNSPCSLEIQATKLEDSAVYFCASSQRRAVQPQHFGDGTRLSIL.

The chain combines TRBV27 with TRBJ2-6; D remains unclear. CDR1 and CDR2 from the germline V gene are MNHEY and SMNVEV (reference sequence). Trimming shortened V by 5 bases and J by 0 bases, and 5 bases separated the two germline ends. This CDR3 region has 14 residues. The CDR3 DNA is TGTGCCAGCAGTCCCGGCTCTGGGGCCAACGTCCTGACTTTC. Its protein product is CASSPGSGANVLTF.

The CDR3 DNA follows: TGTGCCAGTAGTACACAGGGGTCGGATCAGCCCCAGCATTTT. Translation: CASSTQGSDQPQHF. The V and J genes are TRBV19 and TRBJ1-5; TRBD1 aligns across 7 bases. V lost 4 bases, J lost 5 bases, and 5 bases stayed unmatched. This CDR3 region has 14 residues. CDR1 is LNHDA and CDR2 is SQIVND in the germline V gene (reference sequence).